Listed below are T cell receptor beta chains from one sample, sequenced in a study of CD8+CD57+ T cells in acquired aplastic anemia. TCRdb processed the reads anew with MiXCR; each CDR3 protein has one entry. Altogether about 400,000 distinct CDR3 sequences are present, about 70% being singletons, with the ten largest covering approximately 3.9%. The sequencing sample was made of sorted CD4+, CD8+, or CD8+CD57+ T cells (not recorded which) from PBMCs. The receptors derive from a human donor in good health, serving as a control. CDR3s include the opening cysteine and the closing phenylalanine or tryptophan. A D gene is named only where the DNA matches it firmly. The size entry is marked missing in some rows and otherwise reads once, few, many or a size class.

NA	TRBV20-1	NA	TRBJ2-3	TGCAGTGCTAGCGAGTATACGCAGTATTTT	CSASEYTQYF
NA	TRBV7-8	NA	TRBJ2-6	TGTGCCACCAGCAGAGATACCGGCGCTGGGGCCAACGGCCTGACTTTC	CATSRDTGAGANGLTF
few	TRBV6-2/TRBV6-3	NA	TRBJ2-2	TGTGCCAGCAGTTACTTACAGGGATCCGGGGAGCTGTTTTTT	CASSYLQGSGELFF
NA	TRBV10-3	NA	TRBJ1-2	TGTGCCATCAGTGAGTTCGGGCAGAAGAATGGCTACACCTTC	CAISEFGQKNGYTF
many	TRBV12-3/TRBV12-4	NA	TRBJ2-3	TGTGCCAGCAGTTTTCAGCGTGGGGGGGCAGGGGATACGCAGTATTTT	CASSFQRGGAGDTQYF
NA	TRBV12-5	TRBD1	TRBJ1-2	TGTGCTAGTAGCCATACGACAGGGGGTGACTATGGCTACACCTTC	CASSHTTGGDYGYTF
NA	TRBV12-3/TRBV12-4	NA	TRBJ2-1	TGTGCCAGCAAGATGACAGGTACTGAGCAGTTCTTC	CASKMTGTEQFF
NA	TRBV10-3	NA	TRBJ1-2	TGTGCCAGCGCCCTCCCCGGGGAGGGCGATGGCTACACGTTC	CASALPGEGDGYTF
many	TRBV30	NA	TRBJ1-2	TGTGCCTGGAGTCACGGGACACCCTATGGCTACACCTTC	CAWSHGTPYGYTF
NA	TRBV20-1	NA	TRBJ1-5	TGCAGTGCTAGAGATTGGGGTGCAGGGAATAATCAGCCCCAGCATTTT	CSARDWGAGNNQPQHF
NA	TRBV7-9	NA	TRBJ2-5	TGTGCTAGCAGTTGGGGTGACGAGACCCAAGAGACCCAGTACTTC	CASSWGDETQETQYF
NA	TRBV5-1	NA	TRBJ1-1	TGTGCCAGCAGCTTGTTCGGGGCGGACACTGAAGCTTTCTTT	CASSLFGADTEAFF
NA	TRBV2	TRBD2	TRBJ2-3	TGTGCCAGCAGTGGGTGGACTAGCGGCATAACAGATACGCAGTATTTT	CASSGWTSGITDTQYF
NA	TRBV12-5	NA	TRBJ2-1	TGTGCCACCCGGACAGTAGGGAAGCTTTACAATGAGCAGTTCTTC	CATRTVGKLYNEQFF
many	TRBV12-3/TRBV12-4	TRBD1	TRBJ1-1	TGTGCCAGCAGTTTACAGGGGGCTGTCACTGAAGCTTTCTTT	CASSLQGAVTEAFF
NA	TRBV24-1	NA	TRBJ2-6	NA	CATSAYQGRSSEQYFGPF
NA	TRBV27	NA	TRBJ2-1	TGTGCCATCGGCGAGGGGCGCTTCTACAATGAGCAGTTCTTC	CAIGEGRFYNEQFF
NA	TRBV5-1	NA	TRBJ1-1	TGCGCCAGCAGCTTGCGGCATGACATGAACACTGAAGCTTTCTTT	CASSLRHDMNTEAFF
NA	TRBV10-3	NA	TRBJ2-5	TGTGCCACCAGCAGAGATGGAGAAGAGACCCAGTACTTC	CATSRDGEETQYF
NA	TRBV5-6	NA	TRBJ1-2	TGTGCCAGCAGCAGCTTGAGGGCTAACTATGGCTACACCTTC	CASSSLRANYGYTF
NA	TRBV12-3/TRBV12-4	TRBD1	TRBJ2-7	TGTGCCAGCAGGACACAGGGGGCCCGTTACGAGCAGTACTTC	CASRTQGARYEQYF
NA	TRBV20-1	NA	TRBJ2-1	TGCAGTGCTAAAGGGAGCGGCCAGAACGCCTACAATGAGCAGTTCTTC	CSAKGSGQNAYNEQFF
many	TRBV7-2	NA	TRBJ1-2	TGTGCCAGCAGCCCCGATCTGAACTATGGCTACACCTTC	CASSPDLNYGYTF
NA	TRBV20-1	TRBD1	TRBJ1-2	TGCAGTGCAAAAGGACAGGGAACCGGGGATGGCTACACCTTC	CSAKGQGTGDGYTF
NA	TRBV7-6	TRBD1	TRBJ1-6	TGTGCCAGCAGCGCCGGACAGGGCGGTACGCAGTATTTTCTCCACTTT	CASSAGQGGTQYFLHF
once	TRBV6-5	NA	TRBJ1-6	TGTGCCAGCAGTTGGGATCCACGGGGTGATTCACCCCTCCACTTT	CASSWDPRGDSPLHF
NA	TRBV4-1	TRBD2	TRBJ2-1	TGCGCCAGCAGCCTCATTAGGCTAGCGGGGCCTAGCTCCTACAATGAGCAGTTCTTC	CASSLIRLAGPSSYNEQFF
NA	TRBV9	NA	TRBJ2-7	TGTGCCAGCAGCAGAGCTGGGGTTGGCTACGAGCAGTACTTC	CASSRAGVGYEQYF
once	TRBV5-4	TRBD2	TRBJ2-1	TGTGCCAGCAGCGGGGGTCCCGGGACTAGCGGGGGGTACAGTGAGCAGTTCTTC	CASSGGPGTSGGYSEQFF
many	TRBV19	NA	TRBJ2-1	TGTGCCAGTAGGCGAACTAGGGGGTATGAGCAGTTCTTC	CASRRTRGYEQFF
NA	TRBV11-1	NA	TRBJ1-5	TGTGCCAGCAGCCCCCTCGCAGACCAGTTTAATCAGCCCCAGCATTTT	CASSPLADQFNQPQHF
NA	TRBV7-2	NA	TRBJ2-7	TGTGCCAGCAGCTTAGGGGGCCTAGGGAGCAACTACGAGCAGTACTTC	CASSLGGLGSNYEQYF
NA	TRBV30	NA	TRBJ2-7	TGTGCCTGGAGTTCAATCGGGGCAGACTCCTACGAGCAGTACTTC	CAWSSIGADSYEQYF
NA	TRBV7-2	TRBD1	TRBJ2-3	TGTGCCAGCAGCCAAGGACAGGGGGCTAGAGATACGCAGTATTTT	CASSQGQGARDTQYF
many	TRBV9	TRBD1	TRBJ1-1	TGTGCCAGCAGCTTCCTTGACAGGGGGAACACTGAAGCTTTCTTT	CASSFLDRGNTEAFF
NA	TRBV9	NA	TRBJ2-3	TGTGCCAGCAGCGTAGCTTCCCCAAATACGCAGTATTTT	CASSVASPNTQYF
few	TRBV7-3	NA	TRBJ2-3	TGTGCCACCAGCAGGGGGCGGGGGAGCACCGATACGCAGTATTTT	CATSRGRGSTDTQYF
NA	TRBV7-2	NA	TRBJ2-1	TGTGCCAGCAGCCGTAACAGTGAGCAGTTCTTC	CASSRNSEQFF
NA	TRBV7-2	TRBD1	TRBJ1-6	TGTGCCAGCGCACCCCAGGGACAGGGGATTAATTCACCCCTCCACTTT	CASAPQGQGINSPLHF
NA	TRBV18	NA	TRBJ1-1	TGTGCCAGCTCACCACGCACAGGAATCACTGAAGCTTTCTTT	CASSPRTGITEAFF
NA	TRBV5-1	TRBD1	TRBJ2-5	TGTGCCAGCAGCTTCATCGTAGCAGGGGGAACCCAGTACTTC	CASSFIVAGGTQYF
few	TRBV25-1	NA	TRBJ1-2	TGTGCCAGCAGTTCCCTAACAGGGAGGCGACATGGCTACACCTTC	CASSSLTGRRHGYTF
NA	TRBV7-2	TRBD1	TRBJ1-2	TGTGCCAGCAGCCCAGGGGGAGGGGAAACAGACGGCTGCACCTTC	CASSPGGGETDGCTF
NA	TRBV19	NA	TRBJ2-7	TGTGCCAGTAGTAGTGGGAGTGACTACTACGAGCAGTACTTC	CASSSGSDYYEQYF
NA	TRBV2	NA	TRBJ2-7	TGTGCCAGCAGTGAAGTCAACGAGCAGTACTTC	CASSEVNEQYF
NA	TRBV15	NA	TRBJ1-2	TGTGCCAGCAGCAGACCTGGGAACTATGAGTACACCTTC	CASSRPGNYEYTF
NA	TRBV7-3	NA	TRBJ1-2	TGTGCCAGCAGCTTTCCCGGGGCCGGCGGCGACACGTTC	CASSFPGAGGDTF
NA	TRBV29-1	TRBD2	TRBJ2-1	TGCAGCGTTGAGGGGATGACTAGCGGGAGCCGCTCCTACAATGAGCAGTTCTTC	CSVEGMTSGSRSYNEQFF
NA	TRBV20-1	TRBD1	TRBJ1-1	TGCAGTGCTAGAGATGAGGGGGCCAATGCTTTCTTT	CSARDEGANAFF
NA	TRBV7-2	NA	TRBJ2-1	TGTGCCAGCAGCTACGATACGGTGTACAATGAGCAGTTCTTC	CASSYDTVYNEQFF
NA	TRBV5-5	NA	TRBJ1-2	TGTGCCAGCAGCACTAACAGGGCGGGGGGCTACACCTTC	CASSTNRAGGYTF
many	TRBV19	NA	TRBJ2-7	TGTGCCAGTAGTATTACAGGGCGGGGAGTCTACGAGCAGTACTTC	CASSITGRGVYEQYF
once	TRBV4-3	TRBD1	TRBJ1-6	TGCGCCAGCACACCTGGGACAGGGGAACACCCCCTCCACTTT	CASTPGTGEHPLHF